The sequence of this T cell receptor beta chain was determined in a study of T-cell reconstitution after alpha-beta-depleted transplantation in children (dated by TCRdb to about 2016). Context from the whole study: T-cell immune reconstitution after TCRalphabeta/CD19-depleted allogeneic hematopoietic cell transplantation in children was quantitatively tracked in the study by means of TCR repertoire profiling. Paper-wide results and their limitations: In some patients, high TCRbeta diversity at day 60 was attributed to recipient T cells and intrathymic progenitors that had survived conditioning. The apparently early recovery of alphabetaT-cell counts about two months after transplant reportedly depended on only several hundred rapidly expanded clones that came from non-depleted graft cells. The frequencies of hyperexpanded clones fell over the following months, and after one year, T-cell counts and TCRbeta diversity were mostly attributed to newly produced T cells.

For this clonotype: No cognate antigen has been identified for it. It has no much larger one-base neighbor in the sample; base qualities were not kept.

To prepare the library, PCR was applied. Data came from an Illumina HiSeq 2500. TCR libraries were prepared with molecular barcoding, using unique molecular identifiers to normalize TCRbeta repertoire quantification. TCRdb ran its own pipeline on the public reads, namely fastp trimming at Q25 and MiXCR clone calling, and kept in-frame beta chains. Merged by CDR3 protein, the rows form single entries marked with the most common genes and DNA. In this sample the table shows about 210,000 distinct CDR3 sequences, about 15% of which occur a single time. The ten largest make up about 41% of the sample. The treatment or condition tag for this specimen amounts to: allogeneic hematopoietic cell transplantation with graft depleted of TCRalphabeta T cells and CD19 B cells. Transplant recipients were children who received TCRalphabeta/CD19-depleted allogeneic hematopoietic cell grafts. The CDR3 measures 17 amino acids from cysteine to phenylalanine. The read is trimmed to its CDR3 DNA, 51 bases read in frame from base 1. Taken from the germline V gene, the CDR1 and CDR2 loops are MDHEN and SYDVKM. The V end loses 5 bases and the J end loses 2 bases, and a stretch of 21 bases separates them.

This receptor was taken from a male patient between 2 and 10 years old who had a stem cell transplant for acute lymphoblastic leukemia, so the T cells may come from the graft donor. Here the chain combines TRBV28 and TRBJ1-2, with no reliable assignment of the D segment. The sequences come from PBMCs, mostly from graft donor cells, collected 360 days after TCRalphabeta/CD19-depleted stem cell transplant. The CDR3 region reads CASSQITSTLPNYGYTF. The nucleotides read TGTGCCAGCAGTCAAATCACTTCGACACTCCCGAACTATGGCTACACCTTC.